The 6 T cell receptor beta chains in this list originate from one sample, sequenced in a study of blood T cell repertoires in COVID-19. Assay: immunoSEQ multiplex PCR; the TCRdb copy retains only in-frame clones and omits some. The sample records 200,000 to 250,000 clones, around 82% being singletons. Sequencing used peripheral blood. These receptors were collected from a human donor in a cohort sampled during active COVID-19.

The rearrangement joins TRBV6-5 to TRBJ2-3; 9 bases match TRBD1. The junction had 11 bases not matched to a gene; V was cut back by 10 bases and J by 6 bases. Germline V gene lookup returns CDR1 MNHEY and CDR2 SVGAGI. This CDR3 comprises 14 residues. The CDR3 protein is CATLHRGPRDTQYF. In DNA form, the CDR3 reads TGTGCCACCTTACACAGGGGGCCGCGGGATACGCAGTATTTT.

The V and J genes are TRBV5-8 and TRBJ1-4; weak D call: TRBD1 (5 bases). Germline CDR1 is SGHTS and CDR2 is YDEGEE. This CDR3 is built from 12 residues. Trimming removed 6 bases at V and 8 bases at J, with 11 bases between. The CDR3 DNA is TGTGCCAGCACCCGGGGGGACGAAAAACTGTTTTTT. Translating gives CASTRGDEKLFF.

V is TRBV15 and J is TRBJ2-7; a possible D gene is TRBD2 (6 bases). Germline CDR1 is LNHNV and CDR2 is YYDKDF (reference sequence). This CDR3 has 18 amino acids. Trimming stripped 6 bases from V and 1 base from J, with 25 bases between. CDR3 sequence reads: CATRSLGSTRGPSYEQYF. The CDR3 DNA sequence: TGTGCCACCAGATCCTTAGGGTCGACGCGGGGCCCATCCTACGAGCAGTACTTC.

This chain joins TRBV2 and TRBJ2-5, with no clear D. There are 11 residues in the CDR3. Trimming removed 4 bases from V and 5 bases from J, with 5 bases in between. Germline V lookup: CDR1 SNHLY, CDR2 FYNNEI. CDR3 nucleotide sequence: TGTGCCAGCAGTGTCGGGGAGACCCAGTACTTC. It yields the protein CASSVGETQYF.

The CDR3: CASSSVSTSGGGYNEQFF. Written as DNA, the CDR3 is TGTGCCAGCAGTTCCGTCTCGACTAGCGGGGGGGGTTACAATGAGCAGTTCTTC. The chain couples TRBV28 to TRBJ2-1, with TRBD2 matching 14 bases. The germline CDR1 and CDR2 sequences are MDHEN and SYDVKM. V lost 4 bases to trimming and J lost 4 bases; unmatched junction nucleotides: 9. The CDR3 has 18 amino acids.

This chain's CDR3 is CAWSAAVANYGYTF. CDR3 in DNA: TGTGCCTGGAGTGCGGCGGTAGCTAACTATGGCTACACCTTC. V gene TRBV30 combines with J gene TRBJ1-2; no clear D. Per the germline V gene, CDR1 is GTSNPN and CDR2 is SVGIG (reference sequence). The CDR3 consists of 14 residues. Trimming removed 1 base at V and 0 bases at J, with 9 bases between.